The 12 T cell receptor beta chains below all came from one sample that was sequenced in a study of cytomegalovirus exposure and HLA in healthy donors. 13 Jbeta primers and 60 Vbeta primers were used for the PCR. Repertoires were generated with immunoSEQ multiplex PCR, while TCRdb's copy carries only in-frame clones and drops some. The data hold more than 65,000 clones, with about 80% observed a single time. The sequenced material came from PBMCs. Every receptor here comes from a female donor in good health and CMV-seronegative.

The rearrangement links TRBV7-9 to TRBJ2-7; tentatively, D is TRBD1 (6 bases). Germline V CDR1 and CDR2: SEHNR, FQNEAQ (reference sequence). Trimming stripped 5 bases from V and 2 bases from J, with 25 bases between. The length of the CDR3 is 18 residues. The CDR3 coding sequence is TGTGCCAGCAGCCAAAGTCCGGGACACACCATACTTCCCTACGAGCAGTACTTC. It yields the protein CASSQSPGHTILPYEQYF.

Only a few counts were recorded for this clone. This chain connects TRBV28 to TRBJ1-1; 9 nucleotides line up with TRBD1. Germline CDR1 MDHEN, CDR2 SYDVKM. The V and J ends lost 2 bases and 6 bases, in that order; junction bases with no gene match: 10. CDR3 size: 16 residues. CDR3 protein: CASSLRQGDTGAEAFF. CDR3 in DNA: TGTGCCAGCAGTTTAAGACAGGGGGACACGGGGGCTGAAGCTTTCTTT.

The chain carries TRBV5-6 and TRBJ2-1; 7 positions match TRBD2. J lost 2 bases, V lost 7 bases, and 6 bases had no gene match. The CDR3 contains 14 residues. Germline V gives CDR1 SGHDT, CDR2 YYEEEE. The CDR3, as DNA: TGTGCCAGCGGACGGGAGGAAGCCTACAATGAGCAGTTCTTC. This encodes CASGREEAYNEQFF. The variable domain in full, completed from reference TRBV5-6 and TRBJ2-1, reads DAGVTQSPTHLIKTRGQQVTLRCSPKSGHDTVSWYQQALGQGPQFIFQYYEEEERQRGNFPDRFSGHQFPNYSSELNVNALLLGDSALYLCASGREEAYNEQFFGPGTRLTVL.

The genes are TRBV19 and TRBJ2-2, with a tentative D call TRBD1 (6 bases). There are 16 residues in the CDR3. In germline, CDR1 is LNHDA, CDR2 SQIVND (reference sequence). The V and J ends lost 1 base and 7 bases respectively, with 16 bases between them. The CDR3 here is CASSIVSRGRVGELFF. The DNA for the CDR3 is TGTGCCAGTAGTATAGTTTCCAGGGGAAGGGTCGGGGAGCTGTTTTTT. The full variable domain, in which reference TRBV19 and TRBJ2-2 provide the parts outside the CDR3, is DGGITQSPKYLFRKEGQNVTLSCEQNLNHDAMYWYRQDPGQGLRLIYYSQIVNDFQKGDIAEGYSVSREKKESFPLTVTSAQKNPTAFYLCASSIVSRGRVGELFFGEGSRLTVL.

The genes are TRBV6-5 and TRBJ2-1, with 7 bases fitting TRBD1. The germline V gene has CDR1 MNHEY and CDR2 SVGAGI. This CDR3 has 14 amino acids. The V gene end was trimmed by 5 bases and the J gene end by 6 bases; junction bases not matched to a gene: 7. The CDR3 sequence is CASSTATGSNEQFF. The CDR3 region has the DNA TGTGCCAGCAGTACCGCGACAGGGAGCAATGAGCAGTTCTTC.

The rearrangement links TRBV19 to TRBJ2-3; the match to TRBD1 covers 9 bases. Trimming took 6 bases from V and 3 from J; bases not matched to a gene: 4. The germline V gene encodes CDR1 LNHDA and CDR2 SQIVND (reference sequence). This CDR3 is 14 amino acids long. DNA of the CDR3: TGTGCCAGTAGGGACAGGGGTTATACAGATACGCAGTATTTT. This encodes CASRDRGYTDTQYF. The full variable domain, its missing parts supplied by reference TRBV19 and TRBJ2-3, is DGGITQSPKYLFRKEGQNVTLSCEQNLNHDAMYWYRQDPGQGLRLIYYSQIVNDFQKGDIAEGYSVSREKKESFPLTVTSAQKNPTAFYLCASRDRGYTDTQYFGPGTRLTVL.

The chain couples TRBV6-5 to TRBJ2-7; 9 bases are shared with TRBD1. V gave up 6 bases and J gave up 3 bases; unmatched junction bases: 3. Germline CDR1 is MNHEY and CDR2 is SVGAGI. The CDR3 sequence is 13 residues long. CDR3 protein: CASSLGQGYEQYF. CDR3 in DNA: TGTGCCAGCAGCTTGGGACAGGGCTACGAGCAGTACTTC.

The V gene is TRBV4-1, the J gene TRBJ1-2; 8 nucleotides agree with TRBD1. Germline CDR1 and CDR2: MGHRA and YSYEKL. The CDR3 sequence is 15 residues long. The trim removed 3 bases at V and 0 bases at J, leaving 3 bases unmatched. The CDR3 region is CASSQTGETNYGYTF. The CDR3 bases are TGCGCCAGCAGCCAGACAGGGGAGACTAACTATGGCTACACCTTC.

This clone was observed a few times. The V gene is TRBV25-1, the J gene TRBJ1-2; D is ambiguous. V was trimmed by 4 bases and J by 6 bases, leaving 18 bases between them. CDR1 is MGHDK and CDR2 is SYGVNS in the germline V gene. The CDR3 covers 15 residues. CDR3 amino acids: CASSGASIASNGYTF. The CDR3 coding sequence is TGTGCCAGCAGTGGGGCTTCCATAGCGAGCAATGGCTACACCTTC.

This chain joins TRBV9 and TRBJ2-3; D may be TRBD1 (5 bases). This CDR3 comprises 12 residues. Germline CDR1 reads SGDLS; CDR2 reads YYNGEE. V was pared by 7 bases and J by 7 bases, with 13 bases between. This CDR3 reads CASGTGANTQYF. The CDR3 DNA sequence: TGTGCCAGCGGTACAGGCGCTAATACGCAGTATTTT.

The V gene is TRBV9, the J gene TRBJ1-3; a weak D match, TRBD1 (5 bases). V was clipped by 0 bases and J by 3 bases, with 16 bases between them. This CDR3 region has 17 residues. Germline loops: CDR1 SGDLS, CDR2 YYNGEE. CDR3 nucleotides: TGTGCCAGCAGCGTAGGAGTGGCGGCAGGGAATGGAAACACCATATATTTT. Translating gives CASSVGVAAGNGNTIYF.

This clone was seen a few times. This chain links TRBV4-2 with TRBJ2-7, with 8 bases fitting TRBD2. Per germline, CDR1 LGHNA and CDR2 YNFKEQ. The CDR3 contains 15 residues. With V trimmed by 0 bases and J by 2 bases, 3 bases remained unmatched. The CDR3, as DNA: TGTGCCAGCAGCCAAGAGCGGGAGGTGCCCTACGAGCAGTACTTC. Its translation: CASSQEREVPYEQYF.